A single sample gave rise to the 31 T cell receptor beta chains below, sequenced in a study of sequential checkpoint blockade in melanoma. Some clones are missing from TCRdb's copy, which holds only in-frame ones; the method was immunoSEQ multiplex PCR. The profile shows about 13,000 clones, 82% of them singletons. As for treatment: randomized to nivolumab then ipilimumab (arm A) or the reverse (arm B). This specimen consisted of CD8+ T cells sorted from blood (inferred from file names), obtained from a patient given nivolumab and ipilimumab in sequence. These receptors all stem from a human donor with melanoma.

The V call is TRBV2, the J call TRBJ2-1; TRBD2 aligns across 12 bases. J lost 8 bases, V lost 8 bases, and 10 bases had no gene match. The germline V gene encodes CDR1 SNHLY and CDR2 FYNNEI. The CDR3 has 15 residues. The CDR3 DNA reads TGTGCCAGCCCTGCTCTAGCGGGAGGGCCTGATGAGCAGTTCTTC. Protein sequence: CASPALAGGPDEQFF.

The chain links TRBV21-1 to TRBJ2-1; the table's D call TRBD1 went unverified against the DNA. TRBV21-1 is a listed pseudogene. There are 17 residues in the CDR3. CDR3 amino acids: CASILAPRDRGRNEQFF. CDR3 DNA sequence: TGTGCCAGCATCTTAGCCCCCCGGGACAGGGGGCGTAATGAGCAGTTCTTC.

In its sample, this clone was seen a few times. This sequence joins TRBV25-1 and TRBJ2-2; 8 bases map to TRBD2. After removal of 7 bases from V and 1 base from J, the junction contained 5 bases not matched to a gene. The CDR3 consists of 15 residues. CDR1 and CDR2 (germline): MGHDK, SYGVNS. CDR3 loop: CASISAGENTGELFF. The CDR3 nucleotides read TGTGCCAGCATATCAGCGGGGGAGAACACCGGGGAGCTGTTTTTT.

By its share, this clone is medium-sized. The CDR3 DNA sequence: TGTGCCACCAGCAGAGATCTTAGCGTACAAGAGACCCAGTACTTC. Its protein product is CATSRDLSVQETQYF. This chain uses TRBV15 with TRBJ2-5; the D gene is possibly TRBD2 (5 bases). The germline gives CDR1 LNHNV, CDR2 YYDKDF (reference sequence). The CDR3 consists of 15 residues. With 0 bases removed from V and 2 bases from J, the gap between germline ends came to 10 bases.

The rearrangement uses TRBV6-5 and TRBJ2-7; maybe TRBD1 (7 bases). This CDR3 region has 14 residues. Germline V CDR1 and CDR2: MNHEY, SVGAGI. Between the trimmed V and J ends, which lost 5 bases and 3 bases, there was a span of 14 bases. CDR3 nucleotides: TGTGCCAGCAGTCAGGGGGGAGAAATCTACGAGCAGTACTTC. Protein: CASSQGGEIYEQYF.

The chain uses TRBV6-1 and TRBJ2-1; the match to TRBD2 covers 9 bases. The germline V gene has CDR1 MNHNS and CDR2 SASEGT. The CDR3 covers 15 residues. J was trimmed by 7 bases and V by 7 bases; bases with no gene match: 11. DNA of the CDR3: TGTGCCAGCAACCTTAGCGGGGGCCCCGGTAATGAGCAGTTCTTC. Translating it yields CASNLSGGPGNEQFF.

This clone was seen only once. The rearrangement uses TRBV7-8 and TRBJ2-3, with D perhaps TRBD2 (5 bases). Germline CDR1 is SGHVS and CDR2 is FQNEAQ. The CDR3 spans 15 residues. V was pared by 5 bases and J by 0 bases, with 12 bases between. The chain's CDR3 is CASSPGLGSTDTQYF. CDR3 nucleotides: TGTGCCAGCAGCCCAGGACTGGGCAGCACAGATACGCAGTATTTT. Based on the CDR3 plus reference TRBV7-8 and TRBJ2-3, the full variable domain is GAGVSQSPRYKVAKRGQDVALRCDPISGHVSLFWYQQALGQGPEFLTYFQNEAQLDKSGLPSDRFFAERPEGSVSTLKIQRTQQEDSAVYLCASSPGLGSTDTQYFGPGTRLTVL.

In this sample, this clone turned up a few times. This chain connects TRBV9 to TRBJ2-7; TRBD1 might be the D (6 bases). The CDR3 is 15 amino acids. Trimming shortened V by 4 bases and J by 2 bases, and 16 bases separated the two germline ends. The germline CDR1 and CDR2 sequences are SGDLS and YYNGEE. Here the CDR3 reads CASSPRQAQAYEQYF. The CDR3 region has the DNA TGTGCCAGCAGCCCCCGACAGGCCCAAGCCTACGAGCAGTACTTC.

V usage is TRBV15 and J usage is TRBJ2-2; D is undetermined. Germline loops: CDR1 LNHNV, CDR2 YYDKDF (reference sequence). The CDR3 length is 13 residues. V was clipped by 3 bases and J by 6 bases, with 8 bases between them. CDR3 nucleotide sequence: TGTGCCACCAGCAGCCCCCCGGCCGGGGAGCTGTTTTTT. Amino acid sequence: CATSSPPAGELFF. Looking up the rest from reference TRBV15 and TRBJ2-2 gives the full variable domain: DAMVIQNPRYQVTQFGKPVTLSCSQTLNHNVMYWYQQKSSQAPKLLFHYYDKDFNNEADTPDNFQSRRPNTSFCFLDIRSPGLGDTAMYLCATSSPPAGELFFGEGSRLTVL.

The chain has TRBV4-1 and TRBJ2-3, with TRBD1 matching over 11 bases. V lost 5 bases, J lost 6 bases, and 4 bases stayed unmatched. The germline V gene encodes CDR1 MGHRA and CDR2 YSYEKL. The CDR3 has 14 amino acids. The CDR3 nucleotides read TGCGCCAGCAGCTCGGGACAGGGGGGCGATACGCAGTATTTT. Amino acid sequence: CASSSGQGGDTQYF.

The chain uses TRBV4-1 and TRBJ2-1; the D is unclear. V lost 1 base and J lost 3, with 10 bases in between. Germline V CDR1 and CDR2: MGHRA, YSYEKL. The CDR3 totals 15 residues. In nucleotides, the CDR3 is TGCGCCAGCAGCCAAGCCGCCCCAGGCTACAATGAGCAGTTCTTC. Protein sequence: CASSQAAPGYNEQFF.

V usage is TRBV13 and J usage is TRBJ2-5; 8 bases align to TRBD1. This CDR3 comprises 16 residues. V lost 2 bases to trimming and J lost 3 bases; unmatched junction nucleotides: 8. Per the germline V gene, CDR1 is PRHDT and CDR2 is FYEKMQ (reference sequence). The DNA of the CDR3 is TGTGCCAGCAGCTTAAGGGGGCAGGGGGCGAAAGAGACCCAGTACTTC. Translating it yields CASSLRGQGAKETQYF.

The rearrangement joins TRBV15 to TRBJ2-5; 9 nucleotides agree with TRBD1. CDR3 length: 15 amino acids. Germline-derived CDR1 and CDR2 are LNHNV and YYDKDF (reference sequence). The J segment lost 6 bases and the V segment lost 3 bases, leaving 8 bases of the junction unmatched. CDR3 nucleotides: TGTGCCACCAGCAGGACTGGGACAGGGTTTAAGACCCAGTACTTC. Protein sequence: CATSRTGTGFKTQYF.

The CDR3 coding sequence is TGTGCCAGCTCTCTAAGGAGGGATGAGCAGTTCTTC. It specifies CASSLRRDEQFF. The J gene is TRBJ2-1, the V gene TRBV6-5; D might be TRBD2 (6 bases). CDR3 length: 12 residues. Germline-derived CDR1 and CDR2 are MNHEY and SVGAGI. Trimming removed 8 bases at V and 8 bases at J, with 13 bases between.

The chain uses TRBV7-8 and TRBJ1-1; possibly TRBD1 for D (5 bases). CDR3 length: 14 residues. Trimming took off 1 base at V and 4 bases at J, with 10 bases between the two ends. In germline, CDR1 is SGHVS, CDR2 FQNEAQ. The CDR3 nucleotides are TGTGCCAGCAGCTTAGGAGGTGGGGCCACTGAAGCTTTCTTT. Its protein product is CASSLGGGATEAFF. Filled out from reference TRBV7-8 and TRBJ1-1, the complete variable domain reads GAGVSQSPRYKVAKRGQDVALRCDPISGHVSLFWYQQALGQGPEFLTYFQNEAQLDKSGLPSDRFFAERPEGSVSTLKIQRTQQEDSAVYLCASSLGGGATEAFFGQGTRLTVV.

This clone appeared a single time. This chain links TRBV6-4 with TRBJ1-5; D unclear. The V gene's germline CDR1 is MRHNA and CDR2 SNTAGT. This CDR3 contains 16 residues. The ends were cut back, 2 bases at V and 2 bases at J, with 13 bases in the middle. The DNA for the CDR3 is TGTGCCAGCAGTGACCGCCCTGGGCAGGGCAATCAGCCCCAGCATTTT. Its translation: CASSDRPGQGNQPQHF.

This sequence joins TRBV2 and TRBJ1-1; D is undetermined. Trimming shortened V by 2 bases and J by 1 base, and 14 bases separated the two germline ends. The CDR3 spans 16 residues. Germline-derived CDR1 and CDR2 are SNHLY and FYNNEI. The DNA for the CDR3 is TGTGCCAGCAGTGAATTTATAGCCCGGTCGAACACTGAAGCTTTCTTT. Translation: CASSEFIARSNTEAFF.

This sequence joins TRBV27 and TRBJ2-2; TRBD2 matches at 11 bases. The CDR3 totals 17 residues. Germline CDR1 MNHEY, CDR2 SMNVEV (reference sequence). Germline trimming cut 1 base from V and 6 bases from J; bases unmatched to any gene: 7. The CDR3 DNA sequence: TGTGCCAGCAGTTTATTCGAGACTAGCGGGATAGCCGGGGAGCTGTTTTTT. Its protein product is CASSLFETSGIAGELFF.

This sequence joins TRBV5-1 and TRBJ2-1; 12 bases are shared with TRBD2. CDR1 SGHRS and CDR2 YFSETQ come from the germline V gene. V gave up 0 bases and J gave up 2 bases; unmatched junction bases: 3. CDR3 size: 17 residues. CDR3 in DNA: TGCGCCAGCAGCTTGGGCGGGACTAGCGGGCCCTACAATGAGCAGTTCTTC. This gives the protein CASSLGGTSGPYNEQFF.

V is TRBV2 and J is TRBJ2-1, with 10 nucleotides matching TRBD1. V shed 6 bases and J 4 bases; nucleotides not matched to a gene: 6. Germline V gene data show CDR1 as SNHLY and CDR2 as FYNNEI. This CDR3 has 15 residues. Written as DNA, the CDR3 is TGTGCCAGCAGGGGGGACAGGGGCCCTTACAATGAGCAGTTCTTC. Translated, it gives CASRGDRGPYNEQFF.

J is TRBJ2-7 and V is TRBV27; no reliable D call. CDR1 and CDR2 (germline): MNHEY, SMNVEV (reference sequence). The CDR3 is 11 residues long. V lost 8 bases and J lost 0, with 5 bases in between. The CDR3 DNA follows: TGTGCCAGCTGGAGCTCCTACGAGCAGTACTTC. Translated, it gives CASWSSYEQYF.

CDR3 region: CASSPLWEGTLYEQYF. As DNA, the CDR3 is TGTGCCAGCAGCCCCTTATGGGAGGGCACCCTCTACGAGCAGTACTTC. The rearrangement links TRBV14 to TRBJ2-7, with 7 positions matching TRBD2. This CDR3 has 16 amino acids. CDR1 is SGHDN, CDR2 FVKESK, per germline. Trimming took 4 bases from V and 3 from J; bases not matched to a gene: 12.

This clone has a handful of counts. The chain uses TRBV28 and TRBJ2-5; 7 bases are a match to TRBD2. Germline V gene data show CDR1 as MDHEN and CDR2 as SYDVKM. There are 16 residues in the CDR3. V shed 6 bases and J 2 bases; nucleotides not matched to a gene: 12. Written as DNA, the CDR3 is TGTGCCAGCAGCCCTCAAGGGGCGGGGGTTCAAGAGACCCAGTACTTC. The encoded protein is CASSPQGAGVQETQYF. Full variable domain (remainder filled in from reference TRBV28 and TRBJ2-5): DVKVTQSSRYLVKRTGEKVFLECVQDMDHENMFWYRQDPGLGLRLIYFSYDVKMKEKGDIPEGYSVSREKKERFSLILESASTNQTSMYLCASSPQGAGVQETQYFGPGTRLLVL.

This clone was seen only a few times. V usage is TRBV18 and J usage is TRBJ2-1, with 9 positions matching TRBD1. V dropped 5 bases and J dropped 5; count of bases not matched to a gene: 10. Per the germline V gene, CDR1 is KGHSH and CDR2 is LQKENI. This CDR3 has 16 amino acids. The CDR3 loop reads CASSDLQGAVDNEQFF. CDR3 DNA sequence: TGTGCCAGCTCAGACCTACAGGGGGCAGTGGACAATGAGCAGTTCTTC.

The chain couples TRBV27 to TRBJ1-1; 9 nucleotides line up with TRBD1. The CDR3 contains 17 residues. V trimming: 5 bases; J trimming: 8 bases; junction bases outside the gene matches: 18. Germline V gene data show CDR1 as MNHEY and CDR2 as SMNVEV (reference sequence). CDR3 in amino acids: CASSRGGTGWATSEAFF. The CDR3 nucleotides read TGTGCCAGCAGTCGGGGAGGGACAGGGTGGGCCACTTCGGAAGCTTTCTTT.

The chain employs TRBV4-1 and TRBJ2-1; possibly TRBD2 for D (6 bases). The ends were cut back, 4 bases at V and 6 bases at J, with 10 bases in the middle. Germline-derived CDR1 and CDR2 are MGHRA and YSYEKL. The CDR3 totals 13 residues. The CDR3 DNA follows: TGCGCCAGCAGCCCGGGACTTTTCAATGAGCAGTTCTTC. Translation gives CASSPGLFNEQFF.

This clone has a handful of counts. The CDR3 DNA sequence: TGTGCCAGCATGGGGGACCAGGGGGCGGAAACCGGGGAGCTGTTTTTT. Translating gives CASMGDQGAETGELFF. This chain uses TRBV9 with TRBJ2-2, with TRBD1 matching 8 bases. CDR3 length equals 16 residues. V gave up 6 bases and J gave up 5 bases; unmatched junction bases: 12. CDR1 and CDR2 from the germline V gene are SGDLS and YYNGEE.

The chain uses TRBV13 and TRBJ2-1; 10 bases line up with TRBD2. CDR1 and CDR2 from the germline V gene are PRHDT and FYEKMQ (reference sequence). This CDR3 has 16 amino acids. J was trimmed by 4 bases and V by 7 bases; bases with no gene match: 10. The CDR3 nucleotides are TGTGCCAGCAAGCCCCGACTAGCGGGCGTTTACAATGAGCAGTTCTTC. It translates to CASKPRLAGVYNEQFF.

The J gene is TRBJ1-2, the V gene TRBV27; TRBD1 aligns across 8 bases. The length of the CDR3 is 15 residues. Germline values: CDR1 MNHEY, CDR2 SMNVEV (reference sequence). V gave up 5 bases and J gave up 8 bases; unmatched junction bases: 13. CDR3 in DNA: TGTGCCAGCAGTCCCCCCGGGGACAGGTCAGGGGGCTACACCTTC. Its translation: CASSPPGDRSGGYTF.

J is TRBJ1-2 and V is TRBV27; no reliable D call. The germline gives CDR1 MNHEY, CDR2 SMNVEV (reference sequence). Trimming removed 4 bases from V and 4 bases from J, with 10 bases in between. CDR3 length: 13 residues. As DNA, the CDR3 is TGTGCCAGCAGTTCCAGAGGTTCCTATGGCTACACCTTC. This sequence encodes CASSSRGSYGYTF.

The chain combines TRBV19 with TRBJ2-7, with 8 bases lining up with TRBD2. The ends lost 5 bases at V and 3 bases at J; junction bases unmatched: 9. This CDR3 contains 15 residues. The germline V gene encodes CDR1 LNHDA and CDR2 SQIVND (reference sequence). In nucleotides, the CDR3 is TGTGCCAGTAGTTCTCGGGAGGGGGAGGTCTACGAGCAGTACTTC. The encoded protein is CASSSREGEVYEQYF.